This T cell receptor (beta chain) was sequenced for a study of blood T cell repertoires in COVID-19 (dated by TCRdb to about 2020). About the study as a whole: The collaborator samples originated in the United States, Italy and Spain and spanned the acute and convalescent phases of COVID-19. The material from the prospective study consisted of cDNA or gDNA derived from T cells, B-cell-depleted T cells, or PBMCs. The dataset comprised deeply sampled blood TCRbeta repertoires from subjects exposed to, actively infected with, or recovered from COVID-19. The repertoires were made available in a free public database intended to serve as a resource for research on the immune response to SARS-CoV-2. Samples were obtained from the ongoing ImmuneRACE study (first 160 participants) and from 950 to 1,500 subjects provided by 6 global collaborators. The sample metadata nearly always contained a de-identified subject ID, COVID-19 status, age in years and sex. Where HLA class I and class II types were available, the types were taken from metadata supplied by the sample provider, not from assay-based typing. Overall results and qualifications from the work: How much clinical and demographic metadata was included differed by source and by participant, and the metadata was provided uncurated.

A second Seattle source provided samples from volunteer blood donors who had recovered from COVID-19. Each collaborating institution followed its own protocols to collect whole blood in K2EDTA tubes. Collaborator samples were shipped for TCRbeta analysis as frozen whole blood, isolated PBMCs, or DNA extracted from either sample type. TCRbeta CDR3 regions were amplified from genomic DNA by means of the immunoSEQ Assay, a bias-controlled multiplex PCR. Concerning the study's data processing: Within the assay, amplification of reference gene primers was used to estimate how many nucleated cells each sample contained. Sequence reads were collapsed and filtered to measure the absolute abundance of every unique TCRbeta CDR3 rearrangement. For each sample, productive Simpson clonality was calculated as the square root of Simpson's diversity index over productive rearrangements. As stored in TCRdb, this immuneACCESS dataset retains in-frame rearrangements with V and J assigned. A fraction of the clones does not appear; measured against another copy, unresolved V genes explain less than half of the discrepancy, and the remainder lacks a known reason. That table supplies the V and J calls and clone size; D and trimming were determined from the DNA. The sample includes 250,000 or so clones, with 75% to 90% observed a single time. The ten largest clonotypes hold approximately 1.4% of the sample.

V gives up 0 bases and J gives up 8 bases, and the segment between their germline ends measures 11 bases. Spanning cysteine to phenylalanine, the CDR3 consists of 14 amino acids. The entry retains the CDR3 DNA only, 42 bases that are in frame from base 1. Via the germline V gene, CDR1 is MNHEY and CDR2 SVGAGI. In the case of this clone: The antigen it recognizes is unknown. No much larger clone is present one base from it, and per-base qualities are unavailable.

Sequencing was carried out using peripheral blood. The clonotype comes from a woman between 35 and 50 years old who had recovered from COVID-19. The sequence links TRBV6-5 to TRBJ2-1; the D gene cannot be resolved reliably. The nucleotides are TGTGCCAGCAGTTACTCGTACAGACGCTATGAGCAGTTCTTC. Its protein product is CASSYSYRRYEQFF.